This TCR beta chain was documented in a study of blood T cells in healthy people across ages. It was with a sample-barcoded 5' primer and a J-beta primer mix that a second PCR of roughly 7 to 12 cycles was run. TCRdb re-analysed the 5' RACE reads in MiXCR, keeping a single row per CDR3 protein. The sample has some 800,000 distinct CDR3 sequences, 20% to 25% seen once. Trimming pared 0 bases from V and 4 bases from J, leaving 9 bases between. This CDR3 region has 13 residues. Germline V gene lookup returns CDR1 DFQATT and CDR2 SNEGSKA (reference sequence). These same data were also listed under a study on T cells of mothers and their children.

The receptor comes from a boy younger than 18 in good health. The sequenced sample consisted of blood. The V gene is TRBV20-1, the J gene TRBJ1-1; a weak D match, TRBD1 (5 bases). The CDR3 sequence is CSAREPGITEAFF. CDR3 in DNA: TGCAGTGCTAGAGAACCAGGGATCACTGAAGCTTTCTTT.